Below, 11 T cell receptor beta chains from the same sample are listed, as sequenced in a study of control samples from healthy donors and cancer patients. Only in-frame clones appear in the TCRdb table, and some are missing; sequencing was by immunoSEQ multiplex PCR. The repertoire includes some 190,000 clones, approximately 90% of them detected once, and around 1.9% sits in the top ten. Sample: blood. These receptors all stem from a man aged 30-40 years in good health.

The chain combines TRBV9 with TRBJ1-1; D remains ambiguous. Trimming removed 0 bases from V and 1 base from J, with 10 bases in between. Germline V gene data show CDR1 as SGDLS and CDR2 as YYNGEE. The CDR3 contains 15 residues. The CDR3 loop reads CASSVGVLGNTEAFF. CDR3 bases: TGTGCCAGCAGCGTAGGGGTATTGGGGAACACTGAAGCTTTCTTT. Complete variable domain (other parts from reference TRBV9 and TRBJ1-1): DSGVTQTPKHLITATGQRVTLRCSPRSGDLSVYWYQQSLDQGLQFLIQYYNGEERAKGNILERFSAQQFPDLHSELNLSSLELGDSALYFCASSVGVLGNTEAFFGQGTRLTVV.

The chain is built from TRBV4-2 and TRBJ2-7, with 7 bases aligning to TRBD2. Trimming at V came to 1 base and at J to 4 bases, leaving 7 bases not matched to a gene. There are 15 residues in the CDR3. Germline CDR1 reads LGHNA; CDR2 reads YNFKEQ. CDR3: CASSQGSPGGYEQYF. In nucleotides, the CDR3 is TGTGCCAGCAGCCAAGGCTCCCCGGGGGGATACGAGCAGTACTTC.

This chain uses TRBV9 with TRBJ2-1, with D unresolved. Per germline, CDR1 SGDLS and CDR2 YYNGEE. The CDR3 is 11 amino acids. V shed 1 base and J shed 8 bases, with 4 bases lying between them. For the CDR3, the DNA is TGTGCCAGCAGCGTAAGCGATGAGCAGTTCTTC. It encodes CASSVSDEQFF.

The J gene is TRBJ1-2, the V gene TRBV6-5; D unclear. V lost 7 bases and J lost 8, with 11 bases in between. The CDR3 has 11 residues. In germline, CDR1 is MNHEY, CDR2 SVGAGI. The CDR3 loop reads CASTWQAGYTF. For the CDR3, the DNA is TGTGCCAGCACGTGGCAGGCCGGCTACACCTTC.

This chain links TRBV6-6 with TRBJ2-1; D is unresolved. The germline CDR1 and CDR2 sequences are MNHNY and SVGAGI (reference sequence). V lost 5 bases to trimming and J lost 4 bases, with 18 bases between them. This CDR3 is 16 amino acids long. In nucleotides, the CDR3 is TGTGCCAGCAGTACAGAGACTGTAAGGTCTTACAATGAGCAGTTCTTC. Its protein product is CASSTETVRSYNEQFF.

The chain joins TRBV7-3 to TRBJ2-3; 12 bases map to TRBD2. The CDR3 totals 15 residues. Germline CDR1 and CDR2: SGHTA and FQGTGA. Trimming took 5 bases from V and 5 from J; bases not matched to a gene: 5. The CDR3 DNA follows: TGTGCCAGCAGCATCCTAGCGGGGGGGCAAGATACGCAGTATTTT. Protein product: CASSILAGGQDTQYF.

The chain is built from TRBV19 and TRBJ2-3, with 9 bases aligning to TRBD2. Germline V gene lookup returns CDR1 LNHDA and CDR2 SQIVND (reference sequence). The CDR3 contains 14 residues. The V gene end was trimmed by 4 bases and the J gene end by 5 bases; junction bases not matched to a gene: 4. The CDR3 coding sequence is TGTGCCAGTAGTACTCTAGCGGGGCTAGATACGCAGTATTTT. Protein: CASSTLAGLDTQYF.

V is TRBV6-2 or TRBV6-3 and J is TRBJ1-2; 9 positions agree with TRBD1. This CDR3 comprises 16 residues. V gave up 6 bases and J gave up 4 bases; unmatched junction bases: 12. Germline assignment: CDR1 MNHEY and CDR2 SVGEGT. Written as DNA, the CDR3 is TGTGCCAGCAGCTGGTTGACAGGGGGGAGAGGCTATGGCTACACCTTC. Its translation: CASSWLTGGRGYGYTF.

The chain combines TRBV12-3 or TRBV12-4 with TRBJ2-7, with TRBD1 identical over 7 bases. The ends lost 6 bases at V and 7 bases at J; junction bases unmatched: 9. There are 13 residues in the CDR3. The CDR3 spells CASSPGTEVEQYF. DNA of the CDR3: TGTGCCAGCAGCCCCGGGACAGAAGTGGAGCAGTACTTC.

The rearrangement joins TRBV5-5 to TRBJ1-6; no clear D. The germline V and J ends were trimmed by 3 bases and 7 bases, with 11 bases remaining between them. Germline assignment: CDR1 SGHKS and CDR2 YYEKEE (reference sequence). The CDR3 totals 14 residues. CDR3 sequence (DNA): TGTGCCAGCAGCTCGGAAACAGCGAATTCACCCCTCCACTTT. Protein: CASSSETANSPLHF.

The rearrangement uses TRBV14 and TRBJ2-7, with D hard to call. Between the trimmed V and J ends, which lost 4 bases and 2 bases, there was a span of 12 bases. CDR1 SGHDN and CDR2 FVKESK come from the germline V gene. CDR3 length: 14 residues. The CDR3 bases are TGTGCCAGCAGCCCCCGGCACCCTCCCTACGAGCAGTACTTC. Protein product: CASSPRHPPYEQYF.